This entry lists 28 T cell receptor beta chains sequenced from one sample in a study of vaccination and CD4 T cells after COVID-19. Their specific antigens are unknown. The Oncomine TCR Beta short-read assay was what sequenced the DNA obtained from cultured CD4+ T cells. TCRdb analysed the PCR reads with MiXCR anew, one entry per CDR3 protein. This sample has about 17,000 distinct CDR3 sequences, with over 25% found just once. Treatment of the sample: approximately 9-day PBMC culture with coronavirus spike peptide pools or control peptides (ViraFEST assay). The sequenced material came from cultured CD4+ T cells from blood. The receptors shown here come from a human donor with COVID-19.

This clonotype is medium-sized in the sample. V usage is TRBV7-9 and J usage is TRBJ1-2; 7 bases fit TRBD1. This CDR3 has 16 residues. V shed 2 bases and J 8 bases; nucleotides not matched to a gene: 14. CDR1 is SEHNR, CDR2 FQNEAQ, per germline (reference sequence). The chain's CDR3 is CASSLSKSQGMRGYTF. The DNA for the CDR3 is TGTGCCAGCAGCTTAAGCAAATCACAGGGGATGCGAGGCTACACCTTC.

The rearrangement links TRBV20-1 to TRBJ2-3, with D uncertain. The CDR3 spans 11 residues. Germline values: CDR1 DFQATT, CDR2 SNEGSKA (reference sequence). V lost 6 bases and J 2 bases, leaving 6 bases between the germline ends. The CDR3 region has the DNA TGCAGTGCCCCGTCCACAGATACGCAGTATTTT. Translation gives CSAPSTDTQYF.

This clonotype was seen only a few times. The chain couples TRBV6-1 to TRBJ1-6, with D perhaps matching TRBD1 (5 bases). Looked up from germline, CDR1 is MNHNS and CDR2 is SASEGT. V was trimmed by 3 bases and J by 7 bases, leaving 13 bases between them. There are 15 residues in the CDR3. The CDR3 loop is CASSDGGTFNSPLHF. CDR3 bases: TGTGCCAGCAGTGACGGCGGGACTTTCAATTCACCCCTCCACTTT.

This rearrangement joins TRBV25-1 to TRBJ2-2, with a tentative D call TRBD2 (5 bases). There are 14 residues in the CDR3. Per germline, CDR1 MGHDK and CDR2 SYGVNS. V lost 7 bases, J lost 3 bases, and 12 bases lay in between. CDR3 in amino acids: CASNFPGDTGELFF. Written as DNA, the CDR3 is TGTGCCAGCAACTTCCCCGGGGACACCGGGGAGCTGTTTTTT. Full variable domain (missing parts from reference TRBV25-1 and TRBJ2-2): EADIYQTPRYLVIGTGKKITLECSQTMGHDKMYWYQQDPGMELHLIHYSYGVNSTEKGDLSSESTVSRIRTEHFPLTLESARPSHTSQYLCASNFPGDTGELFFGEGSRLTVL.

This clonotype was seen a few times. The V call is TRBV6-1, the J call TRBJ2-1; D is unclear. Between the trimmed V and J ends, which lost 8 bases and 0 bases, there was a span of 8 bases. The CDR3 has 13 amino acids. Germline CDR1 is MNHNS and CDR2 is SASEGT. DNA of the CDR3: TGTGCCAGCCAAAAGAGCTCCTACAATGAGCAGTTCTTC. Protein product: CASQKSSYNEQFF.

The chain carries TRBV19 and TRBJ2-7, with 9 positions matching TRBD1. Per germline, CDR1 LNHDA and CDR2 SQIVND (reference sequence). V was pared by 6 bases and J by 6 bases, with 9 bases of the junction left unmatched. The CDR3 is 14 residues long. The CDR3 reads CASRTTGGNAEQYF. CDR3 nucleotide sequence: TGTGCCAGTAGGACGACAGGGGGAAACGCCGAGCAGTACTTC.

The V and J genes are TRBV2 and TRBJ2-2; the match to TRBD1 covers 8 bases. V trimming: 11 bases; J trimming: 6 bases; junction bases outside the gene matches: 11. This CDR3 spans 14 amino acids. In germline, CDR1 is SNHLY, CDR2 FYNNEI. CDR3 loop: CACFSDRVAGELFF. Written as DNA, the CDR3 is TGTGCCTGCTTCTCGGACAGGGTCGCCGGGGAGCTGTTTTTT.

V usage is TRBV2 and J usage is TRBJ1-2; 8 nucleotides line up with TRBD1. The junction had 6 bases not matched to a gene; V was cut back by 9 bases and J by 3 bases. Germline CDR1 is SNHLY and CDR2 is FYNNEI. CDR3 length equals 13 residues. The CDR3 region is CASTGGLDYGYTF. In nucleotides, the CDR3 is TGTGCCAGTACAGGGGGGCTTGACTATGGCTACACCTTC.

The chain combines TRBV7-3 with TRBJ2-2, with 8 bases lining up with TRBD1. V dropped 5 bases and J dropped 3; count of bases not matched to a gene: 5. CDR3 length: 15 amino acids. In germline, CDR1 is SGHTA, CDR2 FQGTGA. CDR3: CASSQDRVDTGELFF. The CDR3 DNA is TGTGCCAGCAGCCAGGACAGGGTGGACACCGGGGAGCTGTTTTTT.

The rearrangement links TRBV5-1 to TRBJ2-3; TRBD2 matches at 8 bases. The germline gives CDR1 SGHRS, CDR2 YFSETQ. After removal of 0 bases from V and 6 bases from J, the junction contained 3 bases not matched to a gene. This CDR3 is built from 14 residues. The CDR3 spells CASSLGGLGDTQYF. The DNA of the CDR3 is TGCGCCAGCAGCTTGGGGGGACTAGGGGATACGCAGTATTTT.

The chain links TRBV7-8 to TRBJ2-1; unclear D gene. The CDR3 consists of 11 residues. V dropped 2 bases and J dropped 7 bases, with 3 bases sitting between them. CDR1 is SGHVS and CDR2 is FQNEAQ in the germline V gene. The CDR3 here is CASSLLNEQFF. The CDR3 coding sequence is TGTGCCAGCAGCTTACTGAATGAGCAGTTCTTC.

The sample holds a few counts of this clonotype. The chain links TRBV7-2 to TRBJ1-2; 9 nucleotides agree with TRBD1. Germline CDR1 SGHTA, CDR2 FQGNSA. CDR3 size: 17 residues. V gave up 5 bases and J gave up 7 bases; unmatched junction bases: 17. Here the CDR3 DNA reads TGTGCCAGCAGCCAAAGCTCCGGGACAGGGTTTTCTTTTGGCTACACCTTC. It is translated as CASSQSSGTGFSFGYTF.

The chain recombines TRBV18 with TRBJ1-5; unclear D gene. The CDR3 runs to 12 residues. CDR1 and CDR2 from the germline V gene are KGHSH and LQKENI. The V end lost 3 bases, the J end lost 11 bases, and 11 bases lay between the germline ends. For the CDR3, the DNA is TGTGCCAGCTCACCCGACGGGTGGTCCCAGCATTTT. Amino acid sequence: CASSPDGWSQHF.

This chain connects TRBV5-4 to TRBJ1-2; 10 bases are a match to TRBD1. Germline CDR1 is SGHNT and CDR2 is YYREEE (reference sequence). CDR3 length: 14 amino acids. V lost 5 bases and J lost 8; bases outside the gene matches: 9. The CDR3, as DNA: TGTGCCAGCAGGCAAGCCGGGACAGGGGAAGGCTACACCTTC. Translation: CASRQAGTGEGYTF.

This CDR3 reads CASSLVGQDPQETQYF. In DNA form, the CDR3 reads TGTGCCAGCAGCTTGGTCGGACAGGACCCCCAAGAGACCCAGTACTTC. This sequence joins TRBV5-4 and TRBJ2-5; TRBD1 aligns across 7 bases. CDR1 SGHNT and CDR2 YYREEE come from the germline V gene (reference sequence). The V segment lost 0 bases and the J segment 1 base; nucleotides outside the gene matches: 6. The CDR3 is made up of 16 amino acids.

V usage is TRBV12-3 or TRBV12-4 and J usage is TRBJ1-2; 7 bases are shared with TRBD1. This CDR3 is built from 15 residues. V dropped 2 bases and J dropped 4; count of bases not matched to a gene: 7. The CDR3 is CASSLQDRVTYGYTF. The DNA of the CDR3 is TGTGCCAGCAGTTTACAAGACAGGGTCACCTATGGCTACACCTTC.

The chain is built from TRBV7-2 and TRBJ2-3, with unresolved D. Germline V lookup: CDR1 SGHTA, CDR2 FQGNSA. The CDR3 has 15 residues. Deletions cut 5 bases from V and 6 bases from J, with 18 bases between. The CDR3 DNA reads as TGTGCCAGCAGCGGAGAGGCCGTACGGTCCGATACGCAGTATTTT. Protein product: CASSGEAVRSDTQYF. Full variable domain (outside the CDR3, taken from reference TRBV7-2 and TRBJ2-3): GAGVSQSPSNKVTEKGKDVELRCDPISGHTALYWYRQSLGQGLEFLIYFQGNSAPDKSGLPSDRFSAERTGGSVSTLTIQRTQQEDSAVYLCASSGEAVRSDTQYFGPGTRLTVL.

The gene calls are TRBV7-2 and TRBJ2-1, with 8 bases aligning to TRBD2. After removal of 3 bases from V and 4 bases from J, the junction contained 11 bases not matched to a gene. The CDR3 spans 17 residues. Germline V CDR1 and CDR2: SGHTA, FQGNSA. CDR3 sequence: CASSFASGLGGYNEQFF. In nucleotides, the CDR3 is TGTGCCAGCAGCTTCGCCTCGGGACTAGGGGGATACAATGAGCAGTTCTTC.

The CDR3 loop reads CASSLDGDQPQHF. In DNA form, the CDR3 reads TGCGCCAGCAGCTTGGATGGGGATCAGCCCCAGCATTTT. The gene calls are TRBV5-1 and TRBJ1-5; D unresolved. CDR1 SGHRS and CDR2 YFSETQ come from the germline V gene. V was pared by 0 bases and J by 5 bases, with 6 bases between. This CDR3 is 13 amino acids long.

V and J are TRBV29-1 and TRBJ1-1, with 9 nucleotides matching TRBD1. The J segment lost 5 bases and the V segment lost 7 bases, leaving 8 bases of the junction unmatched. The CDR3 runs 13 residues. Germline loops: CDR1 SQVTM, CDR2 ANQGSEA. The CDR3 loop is CSGERGTGTEAFF. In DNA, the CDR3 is TGCAGCGGAGAAAGAGGGACAGGGACTGAAGCTTTCTTT.

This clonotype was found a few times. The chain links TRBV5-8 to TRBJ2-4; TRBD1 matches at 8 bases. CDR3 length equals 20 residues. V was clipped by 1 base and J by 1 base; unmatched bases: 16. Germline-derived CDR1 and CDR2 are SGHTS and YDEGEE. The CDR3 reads CASSLRSGQASLVAKNIQYF. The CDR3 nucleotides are TGTGCCAGCAGCTTGAGGTCGGGACAGGCTTCCCTAGTTGCCAAAAACATTCAGTACTTC. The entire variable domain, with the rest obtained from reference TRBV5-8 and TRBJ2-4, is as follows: EAGVTQSPTHLIKTRGQQATLRCSPISGHTSVYWYQQALGLGLQFLLWYDEGEERNRGNFPPRFSGRQFPNYSSELNVNALELEDSALYLCASSLRSGQASLVAKNIQYFGAGTRLSVL.

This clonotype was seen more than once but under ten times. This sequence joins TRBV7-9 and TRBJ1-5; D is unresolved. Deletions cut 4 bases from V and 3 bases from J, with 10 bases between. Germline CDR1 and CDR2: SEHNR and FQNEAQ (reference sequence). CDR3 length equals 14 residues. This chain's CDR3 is CASSSAGNNQPQHF. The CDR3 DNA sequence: TGTGCCAGCAGCTCAGCCGGGAACAATCAGCCCCAGCATTTT.

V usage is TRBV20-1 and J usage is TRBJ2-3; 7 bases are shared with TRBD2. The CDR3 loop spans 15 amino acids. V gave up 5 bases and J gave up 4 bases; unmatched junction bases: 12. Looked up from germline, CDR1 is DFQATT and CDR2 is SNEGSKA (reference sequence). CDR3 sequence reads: CSARTPGLLPDTQYF. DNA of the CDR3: TGCAGTGCTCGCACCCCGGGACTACTGCCAGATACGCAGTATTTT.

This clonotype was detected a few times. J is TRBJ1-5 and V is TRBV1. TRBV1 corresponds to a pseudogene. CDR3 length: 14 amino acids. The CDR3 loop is CTSSHRGNNQPQHF. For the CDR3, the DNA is TGCACCAGCAGCCATAGAGGGAACAATCAGCCCCAGCATTTT.

The CDR3 protein is CAWSRRANTGELFF. The CDR3 region has the DNA TGTGCCTGGAGCCGGAGGGCGAACACCGGGGAGCTGTTTTTT. The V gene is TRBV30, the J gene TRBJ2-2, with D maybe TRBD2 (6 bases). V was clipped by 3 bases and J by 0 bases, with 8 bases between them. Germline CDR1 and CDR2: GTSNPN and SVGIG (reference sequence). The CDR3 consists of 14 residues.

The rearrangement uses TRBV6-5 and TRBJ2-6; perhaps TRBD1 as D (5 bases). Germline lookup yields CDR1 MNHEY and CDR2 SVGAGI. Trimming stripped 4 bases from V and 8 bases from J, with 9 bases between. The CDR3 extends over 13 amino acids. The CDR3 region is CASSSTVSNVLTF. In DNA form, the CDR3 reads TGTGCCAGCAGTTCGACAGTCTCCAACGTCCTGACTTTC.

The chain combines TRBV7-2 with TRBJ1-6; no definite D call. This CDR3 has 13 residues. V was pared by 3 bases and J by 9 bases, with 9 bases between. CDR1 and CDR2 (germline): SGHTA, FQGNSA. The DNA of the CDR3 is TGTGCCAGCAGCTTCGAGACACCTTCACCCCTCCACTTT. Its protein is CASSFETPSPLHF.

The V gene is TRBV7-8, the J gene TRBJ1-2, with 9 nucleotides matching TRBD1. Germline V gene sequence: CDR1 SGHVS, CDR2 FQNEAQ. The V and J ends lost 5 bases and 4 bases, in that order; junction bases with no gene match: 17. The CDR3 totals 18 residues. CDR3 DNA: TGTGCCAGCAGCCAGCCCGGGACAGGGTATGGGGGGGGCTATGGCTACACCTTC. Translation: CASSQPGTGYGGGYGYTF.